This T cell receptor beta chain was obtained from a study of blood T cell repertoires in COVID-19. Turning to the study itself: Acute and convalescent COVID-19 samples came from the United States, Italy and Spain. Nucleic acid was either cDNA or gDNA, and it came from T cells, B-cell-depleted T cells, or PBMCs.

Source study methods: Amplified reference gene primers provided the basis for estimating nucleated cell counts. Profiled with immunoSEQ multiplex PCR; TCRdb holds only in-frame clones, not every one. V, J and clone size derive from that table, while D and trimming were established from the DNA sequence. The sample contains 100,000 or so clones, less than 90% of which appear only once. CDR3 length: 17 amino acids. Per germline, CDR1 SGHNT and CDR2 YYREEE (reference sequence). After removal of 4 bases from V and 6 bases from J, the junction contained 12 bases not matched to a gene. This clonotype originated in a man in his 60s with acute or convalescent COVID-19. The genes are TRBV5-4 and TRBJ2-2, with TRBD2 identical over 10 bases. Input material: peripheral blood. The CDR3 DNA sequence: TGTGCCAGCAGCCGCTCCCTCCTAGCGGGAGAAGCCGGGGAGCTGTTTTTT. Translating gives CASSRSLLAGEAGELFF.